This passage covers 20 T cell receptor beta chains from one sample sequenced in a study of shared clonotypes between healthy human individuals. Method: immunoSEQ multiplex PCR; TCRdb's copy keeps in-frame clones and lacks some. In the table there are some 1 million clones, about 75% of which are singletons. Sequencing was performed on memory CD4+ T cells sorted from blood. As to subset: CD45RA-negative fraction. These receptor sequences come from a young man in good health.

This clone has only a few counts. The CDR3 sequence is CASSQDSVPTGELFF. The CDR3 DNA is TGCGCCAGCAGCCAAGATTCGGTCCCCACCGGGGAGCTGTTTTTT. The chain carries TRBV4-1 and TRBJ2-2; unclear D gene. The CDR3 covers 15 residues. The V gene's germline CDR1 is MGHRA and CDR2 YSYEKL. The V end lost 0 bases, the J end lost 4 bases, and 9 bases lay between the germline ends.

This chain connects TRBV10-3 to TRBJ1-3; a possible D gene is TRBD1 (6 bases). The CDR3 is 16 amino acids. V lost 2 bases and J 1 base, leaving 12 bases between the germline ends. The V gene's germline CDR1 is ENHRY and CDR2 SYGVKD. Here the CDR3 DNA reads TGTGCCATCAGTGAGGGTGGGGGGCCGTCTGGAAACACCATATATTTT. This translates into CAISEGGGPSGNTIYF.

The chain uses TRBV19 and TRBJ1-6; TRBD1 aligns across 7 bases. Unmatched junction bases numbered 6, after V lost 10 bases and J lost 0 bases. This CDR3 has 15 amino acids. CDR1 is LNHDA, CDR2 SQIVND, per germline (reference sequence). Here the CDR3 reads CATRQGSSYNSPLHF. The CDR3 DNA reads TGTGCCACCCGACAGGGAAGCTCCTATAATTCACCCCTCCACTTT.

The chain couples TRBV29-1 to TRBJ2-7; tentative D call: TRBD1 (6 bases). V was pared by 7 bases and J by 0 bases, with 7 bases between. Germline V gene lookup returns CDR1 SQVTM and CDR2 ANQGSEA. This CDR3 is built from 11 residues. The CDR3 DNA follows: TGCAGCGCGGGACACTCCTACGAGCAGTACTTC. Translating gives CSAGHSYEQYF.

The J gene is TRBJ2-3, the V gene TRBV9, with TRBD2 identical over 9 bases. The CDR3 totals 15 residues. With 7 bases clipped from V and 2 bases from J, the junction kept 8 bases outside the gene matches. Germline V gene lookup returns CDR1 SGDLS and CDR2 YYNGEE. The CDR3 spells CASGKRGATTDTQYF. In DNA form, the CDR3 reads TGTGCCAGCGGAAAGCGGGGGGCCACCACAGATACGCAGTATTTT.

The V call is TRBV29-1, the J call TRBJ1-1; TRBD1 agrees at 8 bases. The V and J ends lost 4 bases and 0 bases, in that order; junction bases with no gene match: 7. The CDR3 contains 15 residues. Germline V gene sequence: CDR1 SQVTM, CDR2 ANQGSEA. CDR3 sequence reads: CSVAVTGALNTEAFF. The CDR3 bases are TGCAGCGTTGCTGTGACAGGGGCATTGAACACTGAAGCTTTCTTT.

The chain recombines TRBV28 with TRBJ1-1, with D tentatively TRBD1 (6 bases). CDR3 size: 14 residues. Germline lookup yields CDR1 MDHEN and CDR2 SYDVKM. Trimming stripped 2 bases from V and 11 bases from J, with 18 bases between. The CDR3 DNA follows: TGTGCCAGCAGTTTACCCTTCAGGGGCCTTGAGGCTTTCTTT. This translates into CASSLPFRGLEAFF.

The chain links TRBV2 to TRBJ2-1; 11 nucleotides agree with TRBD2. CDR1 and CDR2 from the germline V gene are SNHLY and FYNNEI. CDR3 length equals 14 residues. Trimming took 8 bases from V and 3 from J; bases not matched to a gene: 3. The CDR3 nucleotides read TGTGCCAGCGCCGGGACTAGCGGCTACAATGAGCAGTTCTTC. Amino acids: CASAGTSGYNEQFF.

The CDR3 DNA reads as TGTGCCAGAAGCTTAAGGGCGGCCGCGAACACCGGGGAGCTGTTTTTT. It is translated as CARSLRAAANTGELFF. The chain links TRBV7-5 to TRBJ2-2. TRBV7-5 is termed a pseudogene. The CDR3 totals 16 residues.

As DNA, the CDR3 is TGTGCCAGCAGTGGCGGTGGGGGCAAGCGTGAAAAACTGTTTTTT. Protein sequence: CASSGGGGKREKLFF. J is TRBJ1-4 and V is TRBV2; possible D gene TRBD1, 6 bases. Trimming removed 4 bases from V and 7 bases from J, with 16 bases in between. The germline gives CDR1 SNHLY, CDR2 FYNNEI. The CDR3 sequence is 15 residues long.

This clone was recorded only once. The gene calls are TRBV12-2 and TRBJ1-6. TRBV12-2 represents a pseudogene. This CDR3 is built from 21 residues. CDR3 residues: CASRLGRGPRDGKSYNSPLHF. The CDR3 DNA is TGTGCAAGTCGCTTAGGGCGAGGACCACGGGATGGGAAGTCCTATAATTCACCCCTCCACTTT.

This clone was counted a few times. V is TRBV5-6 and J is TRBJ1-5, with D possibly matching TRBD1 (5 bases). CDR1 and CDR2 (germline): SGHDT, YYEEEE. The CDR3 has 18 residues. V dropped 1 base and J dropped 3 bases, with 20 bases sitting between them. The CDR3 spells CASSLRATGQRPNQPQHF. In DNA form, the CDR3 reads TGTGCCAGCAGCTTGAGGGCGACGGGGCAGAGACCCAATCAGCCCCAGCATTTT.

The chain employs TRBV7-2 and TRBJ1-5, with D hard to call. This CDR3 contains 16 residues. V shed 2 bases and J shed 1 base, with 12 bases lying between them. Per the germline V gene, CDR1 is SGHTA and CDR2 is FQGNSA. The CDR3 loop is CASSLYGGGSNQPQHF. The CDR3 DNA follows: TGTGCCAGCAGCTTATATGGTGGAGGAAGCAATCAGCCCCAGCATTTT. The full variable domain, completed using reference TRBV7-2 and TRBJ1-5, is GAGVSQSPSNKVTEKGKDVELRCDPISGHTALYWYRQSLGQGLEFLIYFQGNSAPDKSGLPSDRFSAERTGGSVSTLTIQRTQQEDSAVYLCASSLYGGGSNQPQHFGDGTRLSIL.

This clone was seen a few times. The genes are TRBV29-1 and TRBJ1-1, with D unresolved. CDR1 is SQVTM and CDR2 is ANQGSEA in the germline V gene. CDR3 length: 13 residues. Trimming left V 4 bases short and J 3 bases short, with 12 bases between. This chain's CDR3 is CSVGTSWDTEAFF. CDR3 nucleotides: TGCAGCGTTGGAACCTCGTGGGACACTGAAGCTTTCTTT.

In this sample, this clone turned up a few times. The chain recombines TRBV5-4 with TRBJ1-2, with D possibly being TRBD1 (5 bases). The CDR3 spans 13 residues. The V gene lost 1 base and the J gene lost 4 bases, with 8 bases spanning the gap. CDR1 is SGHNT and CDR2 is YYREEE in the germline V gene (reference sequence). The CDR3 loop reads CASSLPGTYGYTF. CDR3 DNA sequence: TGTGCCAGCAGCTTGCCAGGGACCTATGGCTACACCTTC.

The rearrangement joins TRBV7-6 to TRBJ2-2, with D possibly being TRBD2 (5 bases). The CDR3 spans 14 residues. V was pared by 4 bases and J by 6 bases, with 12 bases between. From germline, CDR1 is SGHVS and CDR2 FNYEAQ. The CDR3 nucleotides read TGTGCCAGCAGCTCCCCACTAGGCGCCGGGGAGCTGTTTTTT. It is translated as CASSSPLGAGELFF.

The gene calls are TRBV5-1 and TRBJ2-3, with TRBD2 as a possible D gene (6 bases). This CDR3 is 14 amino acids long. Germline loops: CDR1 SGHRS, CDR2 YFSETQ. V lost 5 bases and J 2 bases, leaving 12 bases between the germline ends. The CDR3 bases are TGCGCCAGCAGGGAAGGGACTGCCACAGATACGCAGTATTTT. Translated, it gives CASREGTATDTQYF.

The V call is TRBV7-6, the J call TRBJ1-6; no clear D gene. Germline V gene data show CDR1 as SGHVS and CDR2 as FNYEAQ. V shed 5 bases and J shed 7 bases, with 9 bases lying between them. The CDR3 extends over 13 amino acids. CDR3 DNA sequence: TGTGCCAGCAGCCCCATTTGGAATTCACCCCTCCACTTT. Its protein is CASSPIWNSPLHF. Supplemented by reference TRBV7-6 and TRBJ1-6, the full variable domain reads GAGVSQSPRYKVTKRGQDVALRCDPISGHVSLYWYRQALGQGPEFLTYFNYEAQQDKSGLPNDRFSAERPEGSISTLTIQRTEQRDSAMYRCASSPIWNSPLHFGNGTRLTVT.

The rearrangement links TRBV5-6 to TRBJ2-7; no reliable D call. V lost 9 bases and J 0 bases, leaving 10 bases between the germline ends. CDR1 is SGHDT and CDR2 is YYEEEE in the germline V gene. CDR3 size: 12 residues. The CDR3 spells CATSSSSYEQYF. CDR3 coding DNA: TGTGCCACCTCAAGCAGCTCCTACGAGCAGTACTTC.

This clone was picked up one time. The V and J genes are TRBV6-5 and TRBJ2-7, with D tentatively TRBD2 (5 bases). Germline lookup yields CDR1 MNHEY and CDR2 SVGAGI. CDR3 length: 15 amino acids. Deletions cut 4 bases from V and 2 bases from J, with 15 bases between. The CDR3 DNA reads TGTGCCAGCAGTTCCCTCGGGGTAGGGACCTACGAGCAGTACTTC. It codes for CASSSLGVGTYEQYF.